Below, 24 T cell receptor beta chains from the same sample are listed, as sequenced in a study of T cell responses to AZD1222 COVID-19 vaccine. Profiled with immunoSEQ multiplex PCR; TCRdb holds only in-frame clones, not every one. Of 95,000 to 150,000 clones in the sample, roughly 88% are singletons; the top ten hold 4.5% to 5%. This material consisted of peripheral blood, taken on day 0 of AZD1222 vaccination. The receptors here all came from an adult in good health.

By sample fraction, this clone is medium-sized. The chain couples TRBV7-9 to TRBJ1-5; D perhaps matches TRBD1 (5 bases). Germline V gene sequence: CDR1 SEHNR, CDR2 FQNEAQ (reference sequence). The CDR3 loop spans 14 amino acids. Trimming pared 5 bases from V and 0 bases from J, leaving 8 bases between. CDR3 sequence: CASSRGGSNQPQHF. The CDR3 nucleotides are TGTGCCAGCAGCCGCGGGGGTAGCAATCAGCCCCAGCATTTT.

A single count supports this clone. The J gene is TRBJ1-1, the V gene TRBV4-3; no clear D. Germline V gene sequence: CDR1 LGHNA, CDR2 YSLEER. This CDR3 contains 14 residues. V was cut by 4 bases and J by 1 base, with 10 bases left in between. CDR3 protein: CASSPTLENTEAFF. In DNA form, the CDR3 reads TGCGCCAGCAGCCCTACCCTCGAGAACACTGAAGCTTTCTTT.

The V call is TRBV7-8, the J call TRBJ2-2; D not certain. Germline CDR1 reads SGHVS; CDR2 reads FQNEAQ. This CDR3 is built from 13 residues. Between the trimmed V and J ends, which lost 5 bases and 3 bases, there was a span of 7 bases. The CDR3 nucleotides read TGTGCCAGCAGCAAACAGTACACCGGGGAGCTGTTTTTT. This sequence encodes CASSKQYTGELFF.

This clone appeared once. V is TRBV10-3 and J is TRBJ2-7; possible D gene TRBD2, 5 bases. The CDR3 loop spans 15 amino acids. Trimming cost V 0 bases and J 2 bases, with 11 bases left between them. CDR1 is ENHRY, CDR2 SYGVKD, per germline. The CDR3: CAISESSGVTYEQYF. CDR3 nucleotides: TGTGCCATCAGTGAGTCCTCCGGGGTTACCTACGAGCAGTACTTC.

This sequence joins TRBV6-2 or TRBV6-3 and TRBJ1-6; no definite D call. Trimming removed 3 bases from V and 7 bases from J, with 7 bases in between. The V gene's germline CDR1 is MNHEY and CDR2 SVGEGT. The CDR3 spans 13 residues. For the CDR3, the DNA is TGTGCCAGCAGTTATACGGAGAATTCACCCCTCCACTTT. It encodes CASSYTENSPLHF.

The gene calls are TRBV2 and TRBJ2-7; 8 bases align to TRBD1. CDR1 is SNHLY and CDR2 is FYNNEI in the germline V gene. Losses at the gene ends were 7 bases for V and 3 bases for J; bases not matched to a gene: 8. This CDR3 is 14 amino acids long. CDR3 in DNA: TGTGCCAGCAAGTACGGCAGGGGGCTCTACGAGCAGTACTTC. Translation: CASKYGRGLYEQYF.

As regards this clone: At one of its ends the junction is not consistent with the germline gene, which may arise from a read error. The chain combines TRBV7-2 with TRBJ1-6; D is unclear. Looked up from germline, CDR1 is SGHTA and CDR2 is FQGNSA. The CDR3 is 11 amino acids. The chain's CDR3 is CASSPDCALPF. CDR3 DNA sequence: TGTGCCAGCAGCCCCGATTGCGCCCTACCCTTT.

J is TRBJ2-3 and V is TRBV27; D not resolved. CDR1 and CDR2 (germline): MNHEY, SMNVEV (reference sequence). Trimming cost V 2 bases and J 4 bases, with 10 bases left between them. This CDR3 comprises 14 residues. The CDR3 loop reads CASSLSGYSDTQYF. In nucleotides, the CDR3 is TGTGCCAGCAGTTTAAGTGGGTATTCAGATACGCAGTATTTT.

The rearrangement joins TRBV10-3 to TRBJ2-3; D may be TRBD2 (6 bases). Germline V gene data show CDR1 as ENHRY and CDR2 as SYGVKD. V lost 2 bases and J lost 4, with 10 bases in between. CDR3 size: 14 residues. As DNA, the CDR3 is TGTGCCATCAGTGAGATACGGAGGGCAGATACGCAGTATTTT. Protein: CAISEIRRADTQYF.

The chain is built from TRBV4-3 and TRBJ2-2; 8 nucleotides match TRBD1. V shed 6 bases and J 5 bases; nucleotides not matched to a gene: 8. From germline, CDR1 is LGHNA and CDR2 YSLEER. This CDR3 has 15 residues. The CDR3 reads CASRQQTGVTGELFF. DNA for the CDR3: TGCGCCAGCAGGCAGCAGACAGGGGTTACCGGGGAGCTGTTTTTT.

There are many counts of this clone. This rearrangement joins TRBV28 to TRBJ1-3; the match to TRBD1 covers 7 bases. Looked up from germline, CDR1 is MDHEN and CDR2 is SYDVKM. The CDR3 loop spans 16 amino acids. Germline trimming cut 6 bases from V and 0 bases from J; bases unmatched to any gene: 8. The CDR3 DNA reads TGTGCCAGCAGCCGGAGACAGGGTATCTCTGGAAACACCATATATTTT. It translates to CASSRRQGISGNTIYF.

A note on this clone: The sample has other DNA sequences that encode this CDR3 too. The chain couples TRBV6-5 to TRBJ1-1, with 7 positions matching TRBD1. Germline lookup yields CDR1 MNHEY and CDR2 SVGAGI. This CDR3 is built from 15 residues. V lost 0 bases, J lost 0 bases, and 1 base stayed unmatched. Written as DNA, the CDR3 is TGTGCCAGCAGTTACTCTAGGGGGCTGAACACTGAAGCTTTCTTT. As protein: CASSYSRGLNTEAFF.

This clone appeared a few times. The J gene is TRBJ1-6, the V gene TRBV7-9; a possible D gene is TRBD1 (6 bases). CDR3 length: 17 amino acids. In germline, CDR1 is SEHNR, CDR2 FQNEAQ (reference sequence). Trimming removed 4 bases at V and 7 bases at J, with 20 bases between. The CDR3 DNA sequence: TGTGCCAGCAGCTCAGCCCGGGGGCAGGGGAGGAATTCACCCCTCCACTTT. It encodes CASSSARGQGRNSPLHF. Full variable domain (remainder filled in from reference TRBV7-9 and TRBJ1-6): DTGVSQNPRHKITKRGQNVTFRCDPISEHNRLYWYRQTLGQGPEFLTYFQNEAQLEKSRLLSDRFSAERPKGSFSTLEIQRTEQGDSAMYLCASSSARGQGRNSPLHFGNGTRLTVT.

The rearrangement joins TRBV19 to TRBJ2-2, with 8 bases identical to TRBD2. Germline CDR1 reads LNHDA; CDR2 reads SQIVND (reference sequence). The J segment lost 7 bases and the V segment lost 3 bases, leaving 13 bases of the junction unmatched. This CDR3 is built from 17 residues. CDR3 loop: CASSMFGSGGRGGELFF. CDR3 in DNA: TGTGCCAGTAGTATGTTTGGGAGCGGGGGCCGAGGCGGGGAGCTGTTTTTT.

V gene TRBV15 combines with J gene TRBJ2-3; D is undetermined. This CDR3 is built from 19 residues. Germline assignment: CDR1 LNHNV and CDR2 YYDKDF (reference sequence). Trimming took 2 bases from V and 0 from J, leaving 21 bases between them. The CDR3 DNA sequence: TGTGCCACCAGCAGAAGAGACCCCCGCGGAGCACCTAGCACAGATACGCAGTATTTT. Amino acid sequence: CATSRRDPRGAPSTDTQYF.

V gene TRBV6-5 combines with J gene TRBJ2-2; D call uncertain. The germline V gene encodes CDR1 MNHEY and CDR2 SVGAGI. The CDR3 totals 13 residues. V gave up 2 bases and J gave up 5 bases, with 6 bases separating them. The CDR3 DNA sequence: TGTGCCAGCAGTTACATTTTGACCGGGGAGCTGTTTTTT. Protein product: CASSYILTGELFF.

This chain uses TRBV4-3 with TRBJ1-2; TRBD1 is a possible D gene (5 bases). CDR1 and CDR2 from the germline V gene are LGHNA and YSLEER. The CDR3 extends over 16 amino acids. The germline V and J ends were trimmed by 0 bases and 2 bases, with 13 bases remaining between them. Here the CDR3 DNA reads TGCGCCAGCAGCCAAGATTTGCAGGGCGGAAACTATGGCTACACCTTC. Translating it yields CASSQDLQGGNYGYTF.

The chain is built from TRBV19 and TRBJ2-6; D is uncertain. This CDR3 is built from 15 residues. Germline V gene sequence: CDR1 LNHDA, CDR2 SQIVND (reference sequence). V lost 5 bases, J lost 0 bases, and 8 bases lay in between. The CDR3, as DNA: TGTGCCAGTAGTCCATTGGGCTCTGGGGCCAACGTCCTGACTTTC. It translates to CASSPLGSGANVLTF.

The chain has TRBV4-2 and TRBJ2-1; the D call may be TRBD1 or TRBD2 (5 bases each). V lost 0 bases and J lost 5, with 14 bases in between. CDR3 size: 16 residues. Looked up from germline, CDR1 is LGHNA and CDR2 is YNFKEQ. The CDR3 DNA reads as TGTGCCAGCAGCCAAGATTGGACTCCAGGGAACAATGAGCAGTTCTTC. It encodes CASSQDWTPGNNEQFF.

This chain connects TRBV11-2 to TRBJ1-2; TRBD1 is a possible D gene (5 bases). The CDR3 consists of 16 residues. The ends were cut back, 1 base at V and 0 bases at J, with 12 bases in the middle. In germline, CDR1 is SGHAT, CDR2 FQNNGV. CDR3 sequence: CASSLALQGPNYGYTF. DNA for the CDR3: TGTGCCAGCAGCTTAGCCCTCCAGGGTCCTAACTATGGCTACACCTTC.

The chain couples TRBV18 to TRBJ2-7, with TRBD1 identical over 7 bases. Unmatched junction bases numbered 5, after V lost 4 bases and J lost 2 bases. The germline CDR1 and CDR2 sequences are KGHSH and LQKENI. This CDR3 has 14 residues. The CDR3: CASSQDRDAYEQYF. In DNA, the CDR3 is TGTGCCAGCTCACAAGACAGGGACGCCTACGAGCAGTACTTC. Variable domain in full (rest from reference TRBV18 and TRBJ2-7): NAGVMQNPRHLVRRRGQEARLRCSPMKGHSHVYWYRQLPEEGLKFMVYLQKENIIDESGMPKERFSAEFPKEGPSILRIQQVVRGDSAAYFCASSQDRDAYEQYFGPGTRLTVT.

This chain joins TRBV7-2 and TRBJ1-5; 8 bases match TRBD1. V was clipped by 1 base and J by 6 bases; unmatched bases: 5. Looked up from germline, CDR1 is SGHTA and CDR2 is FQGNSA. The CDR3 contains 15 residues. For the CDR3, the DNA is TGTGCCAGCAGCTTAGGGCAGGGGGCCAGTCAGCCCCAGCATTTT. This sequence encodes CASSLGQGASQPQHF.

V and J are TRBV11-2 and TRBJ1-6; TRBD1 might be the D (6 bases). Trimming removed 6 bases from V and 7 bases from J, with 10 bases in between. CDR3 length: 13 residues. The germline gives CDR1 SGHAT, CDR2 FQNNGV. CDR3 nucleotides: TGTGCCAGCAGGCCTACAGGGAATTCACCCCTCCACTTT. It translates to CASRPTGNSPLHF.

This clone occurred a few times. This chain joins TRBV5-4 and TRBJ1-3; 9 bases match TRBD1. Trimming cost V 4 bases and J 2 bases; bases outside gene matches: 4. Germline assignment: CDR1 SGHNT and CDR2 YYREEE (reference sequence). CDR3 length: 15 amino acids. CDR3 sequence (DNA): TGTGCCAGCAGCAAGGACAGGGGAACTGGAAACACCATATATTTT. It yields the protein CASSKDRGTGNTIYF.